This T cell receptor beta chain is from a study of T cells in Graves' hyperthyroidism and ophthalmopathy. Turning to the study itself: Initial diagnosis, before any treatment, was when peripheral blood was collected.

Researchers took RNA transcripts and amplified the TCR beta CDR3 regions from them. First-round RT-PCR with HTBI primers amplified the TCR CDR3 region. TCRdb passed the multiplex PCR reads through MiXCR, listing each CDR3 protein once. This table has 650,000 to 750,000 distinct CDR3 sequences, approximately 14% appearing once. If no ophthalmopathy progression occurred within 18 months, Graves' hyperthyroidism was stable. Recently diagnosed hyperthyroidism of less than 2 months' duration affected patients aged 18 to 65. Together with thyroid ultrasound, orbital computed tomography, serum thyroxine and TRAb, clinical symptoms were used for diagnoses. CDR1 is GTSNPN, CDR2 SVGIG, per germline (reference sequence). The CDR3 loop spans 16 amino acids. Trimming removed 1 base at V and 2 bases at J, with 18 bases between.

The genes are TRBV30 and TRBJ2-7; the D gene is possibly TRBD1 (6 bases). The receptor was derived from a woman aged 18-29 years with Graves' hyperthyroidism. The sample comprised blood. CDR3 in amino acids: CAWSATRDMDPYEQYF. The CDR3 DNA reads as TGTGCCTGGAGTGCCACCCGGGACATGGACCCCTACGAGCAGTACTTC.